Following are 5 T cell receptor beta chains from one sample sequenced in a study of Ad26.COV2.S vaccination and SARS-CoV-2 variants. Treatment meaning: roughly 18 received Ad26.COV2.S at low or high dose, single or two shots; several received placebo; per-sample allocation not given. It was on day 63 after the first vaccine or placebo injection that samples were taken. Sequencing used immunoSEQ multiplex PCR; TCRdb keeps in-frame clones, though not all of them. Among more than 350,000 clones listed, around 90% were seen once. Sequencing was performed on peripheral blood, taken in a trial of Ad26.COV2.S vaccine versus placebo. The source is a person aged 18-65 years who received the Ad26.COV2.S COVID-19 vaccine or a placebo.

The chain links TRBV18 to TRBJ2-7; 7 nucleotides align to TRBD1. This CDR3 comprises 15 residues. The trim removed 0 bases at V and 3 bases at J, leaving 5 bases unmatched. The V gene's germline CDR1 is KGHSH and CDR2 LQKENI. CDR3 DNA: TGTGCCAGCTCACCACCGTCAGGGGGTGGCTACGAGCAGTACTTC. Protein: CASSPPSGGGYEQYF.

The V call is TRBV7-2, the J call TRBJ1-1; possible D gene TRBD1, 5 bases. CDR3 size: 13 residues. Germline V gene sequence: CDR1 SGHTA, CDR2 FQGNSA. V lost 7 bases and J lost 2, with 11 bases in between. CDR3 loop: CASKRQSNTEAFF. Here the CDR3 DNA reads TGTGCCAGCAAACGACAGTCTAACACTGAAGCTTTCTTT. Based on the CDR3 plus reference TRBV7-2 and TRBJ1-1, the full variable domain is GAGVSQSPSNKVTEKGKDVELRCDPISGHTALYWYRQSLGQGLEFLIYFQGNSAPDKSGLPSDRFSAERTGGSVSTLTIQRTQQEDSAVYLCASKRQSNTEAFFGQGTRLTVV.

The chain joins TRBV5-1 to TRBJ2-3; TRBD2 agrees at 13 bases. CDR3 length: 16 residues. V shed 4 bases, J shed 7 bases, and the junction held 9 bases outside the gene matches. Germline CDR1 is SGHRS and CDR2 is YFSETQ. CDR3 sequence reads: CASSASTSGRANTQYF. The DNA for the CDR3 is TGCGCCAGCAGCGCGTCTACTAGCGGGAGGGCAAATACGCAGTATTTT.

In its sample, this clone was seen once. The chain uses TRBV5-4 and TRBJ2-1; either TRBD1 or TRBD2 may supply D (5 bases each). CDR3 length: 16 amino acids. V was clipped by 0 bases and J by 2 bases, with 12 bases between them. Germline assignment: CDR1 SGHNT and CDR2 YYREEE (reference sequence). CDR3 loop: CASSLVSGDPYNEQFF. CDR3 coding DNA: TGTGCCAGCAGCTTGGTATCCGGGGACCCCTACAATGAGCAGTTCTTC.

This clone was seen just once. CDR3 residues: CATSPGLAGVLADTQYF. CDR3 in DNA: TGTGCCACCAGTCCGGGACTAGCGGGAGTTCTGGCAGATACGCAGTATTTT. This chain uses TRBV24-1 with TRBJ2-3, with 14 nucleotides matching TRBD2. CDR1 is KGHDR and CDR2 is SFDVKD in the germline V gene. This CDR3 is 17 amino acids long. The J segment lost 4 bases and the V segment lost 6 bases, leaving 8 bases of the junction unmatched.